Shown below are 4 T cell receptor beta chains from a single sample sequenced in a study of T cells in Graves' hyperthyroidism and ophthalmopathy. There were TCR beta CDR3 regions amplified from RNA transcripts. Primed by the HTBI set, a first-round RT-PCR was run on the TCR CDR3. TCRdb independently ran MiXCR on the multiplex PCR reads; one entry per CDR3 protein. The data contain about 640,000 distinct CDR3 sequences, around 20% of them singletons. Material for sequencing was blood. The receptors were sampled from a man under 40 with Graves' ophthalmopathy.

Ten or more counts support this clonotype. V is TRBV11-1 and J is TRBJ1-1; D unresolved. The ends were cut back, 5 bases at V and 3 bases at J, with 13 bases in the middle. The CDR3 has 14 residues. In germline, CDR1 is SGHAT, CDR2 FQDESV (reference sequence). CDR3 amino acids: CASSPDRRYTEAFF. For the CDR3, the DNA is TGTGCCAGCAGCCCCGATCGCCGTTACACTGAAGCTTTCTTT.

This clonotype was detected only once. This chain uses TRBV7-9 with TRBJ2-1; the match to TRBD2 covers 7 bases. Losses at the gene ends were 2 bases for V and 5 bases for J; bases not matched to a gene: 6. Germline V CDR1 and CDR2: SEHNR, FQNEAQ (reference sequence). CDR3 length: 15 residues. CDR3 amino acids: CASSLLGGSNNEQFF. Written as DNA, the CDR3 is TGTGCCAGCAGCTTATTGGGCGGGAGTAACAATGAGCAGTTCTTC.

Remarks on this clonotype: The CDR3 ends on some other residue instead of the conserved phenylalanine or tryptophan, so this is likely a read error. The chain has TRBV7-2 and TRBJ2-5, with D possibly TRBD2 on 5 matching bases. This CDR3 has 15 amino acids. Germline CDR1 and CDR2: SGHTA and FQGNSA. Trimming removed 0 bases at V and 5 bases at J, with 13 bases between. In DNA form, the CDR3 reads TGTGCCAGCAGCTTAGCGAAGGTGGGCGGGGAGACCCAGTACCTC. Amino acids: CASSLAKVGGETQYL.

The chain combines TRBV7-9 with TRBJ1-1; D gene unclear. Germline V gives CDR1 SEHNR, CDR2 FQNEAQ (reference sequence). The CDR3 is made up of 14 amino acids. V gave up 4 bases and J gave up 4 bases, with 13 bases separating them. The CDR3 spells CASSSTGAGTEAFF. The CDR3 DNA sequence: TGTGCCAGCAGCTCGACGGGTGCAGGCACTGAAGCTTTCTTT.